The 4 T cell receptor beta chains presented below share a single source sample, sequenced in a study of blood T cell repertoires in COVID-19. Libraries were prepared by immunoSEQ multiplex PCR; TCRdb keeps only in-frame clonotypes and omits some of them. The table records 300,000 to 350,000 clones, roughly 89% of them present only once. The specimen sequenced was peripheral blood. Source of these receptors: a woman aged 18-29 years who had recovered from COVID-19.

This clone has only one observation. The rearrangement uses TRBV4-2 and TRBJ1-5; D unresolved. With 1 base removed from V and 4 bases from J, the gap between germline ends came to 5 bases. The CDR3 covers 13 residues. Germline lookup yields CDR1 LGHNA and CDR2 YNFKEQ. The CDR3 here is CASSQARNQPQHF. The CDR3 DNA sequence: TGTGCCAGCAGCCAAGCCCGGAATCAGCCCCAGCATTTT.

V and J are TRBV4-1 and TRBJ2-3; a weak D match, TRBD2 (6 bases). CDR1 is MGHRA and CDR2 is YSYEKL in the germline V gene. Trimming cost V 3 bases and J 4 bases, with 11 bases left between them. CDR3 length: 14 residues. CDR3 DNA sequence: TGCGCCAGCAGCCACCCGGGGAGGCCAGATACGCAGTATTTT. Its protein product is CASSHPGRPDTQYF.

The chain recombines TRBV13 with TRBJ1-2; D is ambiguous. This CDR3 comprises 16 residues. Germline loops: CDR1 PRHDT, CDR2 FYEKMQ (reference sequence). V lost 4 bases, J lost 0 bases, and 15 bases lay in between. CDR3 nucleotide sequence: TGTGCCAGCAGCTCCCTCATGGTCGGGGCTAACTATGGCTACACCTTC. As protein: CASSSLMVGANYGYTF. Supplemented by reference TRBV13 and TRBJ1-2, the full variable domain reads AAGVIQSPRHLIKEKRETATLKCYPIPRHDTVYWYQQGPGQDPQFLISFYEKMQSDKGSIPDRFSAQQFSDYHSELNMSSLELGDSALYFCASSSLMVGANYGYTFGSGTRLTVV.

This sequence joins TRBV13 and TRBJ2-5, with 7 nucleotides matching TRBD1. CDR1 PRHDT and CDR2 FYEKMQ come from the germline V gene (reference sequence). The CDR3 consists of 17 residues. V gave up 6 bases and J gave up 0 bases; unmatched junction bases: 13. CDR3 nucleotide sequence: TGTGCCAGCAGATCTACCTTGGACAGGCCGTACCAAGAGACCCAGTACTTC. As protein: CASRSTLDRPYQETQYF.